The sequence of this T cell receptor (beta chain) was determined in a study of control samples from healthy donors and cancer patients. Generated by immunoSEQ multiplex PCR, the TCRdb table keeps only in-frame clones and is missing some. The table has tens of thousands of clones, roughly 93% seen once. The CDR3 runs 16 residues. CDR1 and CDR2 (germline): LNHNV, YYDKDF (reference sequence). Trimming took off 5 bases at V and 7 bases at J, with 20 bases between the two ends. The sample taken for sequencing was PBMCs. The chain employs TRBV15 and TRBJ1-4, with D possibly TRBD1 on 6 matching bases. The receptor comes from a woman in her thirties or forties with lung cancer. The CDR3 DNA is TGTGCCACCAGCGATCCTAGGGGGGGGCAGGGTGAAAAACTGTTTTTT. It codes for CATSDPRGGQGEKLFF.